This T cell receptor (beta chain) is from a study of T cell changes during pregnancy in multiple sclerosis. The method was immunoSEQ multiplex PCR; TCRdb's version includes in-frame clones alone and lacks a portion of them. The repertoire holds some 100,000 clones, approximately 92% seen once, with approximately 2% in the top ten. Germline CDR1 is MDHEN and CDR2 is SYDVKM. Trimming removed 4 bases at V and 2 bases at J, with 12 bases between. CDR3 length: 14 amino acids. The sample in question was peripheral blood, obtained after pregnancy. The clonotype originates from a female donor with multiple sclerosis, enrolled in a pregnancy study. The J gene is TRBJ2-7, the V gene TRBV28; D gene unclear. CDR3 bases: TGTGCCAGCAGTTACGGAATAACAGCCTACGAGCAGTACTTC. Its translation: CASSYGITAYEQYF.